The next 31 T cell receptor beta chains were all read from a single sample in a study of OX40 agonist ivuxolimab in advanced cancers. Libraries were made using the immunoSEQ multiplex PCR assay. The immuneACCESS repertoire file appears here via TCRdb, limited to in-frame rearrangements. These files lack a portion of the clones; in checked studies, under half of the deficit traces to unresolved V genes, and the cause of the others is not known. Within this sample are tens of thousands of clones, with 75% to 90% of them counted one time only. 9.5% to 13% of the sample belongs to the ten largest clones. Source: CD4+ or CD8+ T cells sorted from blood, taken in a trial of the OX40 agonist ivuxolimab. These receptors all stem from an adult with an advanced solid tumor such as melanoma, head and neck, liver or kidney cancer.

The chain has TRBV7-9 and TRBJ2-5, with D perhaps given as TRBD1 or TRBD2 (6 bases each). Germline lookup yields CDR1 SEHNR and CDR2 FQNEAQ (reference sequence). CDR3 length: 14 residues. The V gene lost 5 bases and the J gene lost 5 bases, with 15 bases spanning the gap. CDR3 region: CASSPRRGVETQYF. Written as DNA, the CDR3 is TGTGCCAGCAGCCCCCGTAGGGGGGTGGAGACCCAGTACTTC.

This clone appeared a few times. The chain joins TRBV5-1 to TRBJ2-2; no firm D call. The CDR3 totals 14 residues. The germline V gene encodes CDR1 SGHRS and CDR2 YFSETQ. Trimming cost V 1 base and J 2 bases, with 6 bases left between them. Written as DNA, the CDR3 is TGCGCCAGCAGCTTGAATGGAAACACCGGGGAGCTGTTTTTT. This translates into CASSLNGNTGELFF.

This clone showed up just once. The gene calls are TRBV19 and TRBJ1-5; 7 nucleotides line up with TRBD1. CDR1 and CDR2 (germline): LNHDA, SQIVND (reference sequence). The V and J ends lost 5 bases and 7 bases, in that order; junction bases with no gene match: 5. CDR3 size: 13 residues. CDR3 bases: TGTGCCAGTAGTCTAGGGGGCGAGCAGCCCCAGCATTTT. Translating it yields CASSLGGEQPQHF. The complete variable domain, with remaining parts taken from reference TRBV19 and TRBJ1-5, reads DGGITQSPKYLFRKEGQNVTLSCEQNLNHDAMYWYRQDPGQGLRLIYYSQIVNDFQKGDIAEGYSVSREKKESFPLTVTSAQKNPTAFYLCASSLGGEQPQHFGDGTRLSIL.

In DNA, the CDR3 is TGTGCCATCAGTGGTAAGGGGATGACAGATACGCAGTATTTT. Its translation is CAISGKGMTDTQYF. The chain recombines TRBV10-3 with TRBJ2-3, with D possibly TRBD1 on 5 matching bases. The CDR3 has 14 residues. Germline CDR1 reads ENHRY; CDR2 reads SYGVKD. Deletions cut 4 bases from V and 3 bases from J, with 11 bases between.

The chain has TRBV6-6 and TRBJ2-5, with 10 nucleotides matching TRBD1. V lost 5 bases to trimming and J lost 5 bases; unmatched junction nucleotides: 5. Germline values: CDR1 MNHNY, CDR2 SVGAGI (reference sequence). The CDR3 length is 14 residues. Here the CDR3 reads CASSRTGGVETQYF. The CDR3 DNA reads as TGTGCCAGCAGTCGGACAGGGGGGGTGGAGACCCAGTACTTC.

This chain joins TRBV29-1 and TRBJ1-2, with D perhaps TRBD1 (5 bases). The V end lost 2 bases, the J end lost 4 bases, and 8 bases lay between the germline ends. Germline V lookup: CDR1 SQVTM, CDR2 ANQGSEA. This CDR3 is 12 amino acids long. CDR3 loop: CSVERGSYGYTF. CDR3 nucleotide sequence: TGCAGCGTTGAACGGGGGAGCTATGGCTACACCTTC.

The CDR3 here is CASRRGGSYNEQFF. For the CDR3, the DNA is TGTGCCAGTAGACGGGGCGGGAGCTACAATGAGCAGTTCTTC. V is TRBV19 and J is TRBJ2-1, with 7 bases that match TRBD2. Germline V CDR1 and CDR2: LNHDA, SQIVND (reference sequence). Trimming removed 6 bases from V and 3 bases from J; junction bases left unmatched: 5. The CDR3 is made up of 14 amino acids.

This clone appeared a few times. V usage is TRBV6-4 and J usage is TRBJ1-4, with D possibly TRBD1 on 5 matching bases. The CDR3 spans 13 residues. CDR1 is MRHNA, CDR2 SNTAGT, per germline. Trimming took off 5 bases at V and 8 bases at J, with 12 bases between the two ends. The CDR3 region has the DNA TGTGCCAGCAGTCCGCAGGGAGGAGAAAAACTGTTTTTT. Protein sequence: CASSPQGGEKLFF.

V usage is TRBV5-4 and J usage is TRBJ1-1; possible D gene TRBD1, 5 bases. Germline CDR1 reads SGHNT; CDR2 reads YYREEE (reference sequence). V was pared by 0 bases and J by 4 bases, with 13 bases between. The CDR3 has 15 residues. CDR3 residues: CASSLGGGESTEAFF. The DNA for the CDR3 is TGTGCCAGCAGCTTGGGTGGAGGGGAGAGCACTGAAGCTTTCTTT.

This clone was picked up a small number of times. The rearrangement links TRBV7-9 to TRBJ1-1; TRBD1 aligns across 10 bases. The germline V gene has CDR1 SEHNR and CDR2 FQNEAQ (reference sequence). Trimming at V came to 6 bases and at J to 4 bases, leaving 2 bases not matched to a gene. This CDR3 region has 13 residues. The CDR3 spells CASSDRGPTEAFF. The CDR3 nucleotides read TGTGCCAGCAGTGACAGGGGGCCCACTGAAGCTTTCTTT. Full variable domain (outside the CDR3, taken from reference TRBV7-9 and TRBJ1-1): DTGVSQNPRHKITKRGQNVTFRCDPISEHNRLYWYRQTLGQGPEFLTYFQNEAQLEKSRLLSDRFSAERPKGSFSTLEIQRTEQGDSAMYLCASSDRGPTEAFFGQGTRLTVV.

This clone was seen a few times. The chain couples TRBV2 to TRBJ1-1; unclear D gene. V lost 8 bases and J lost 0, with 10 bases in between. The CDR3 is made up of 13 amino acids. CDR1 and CDR2 (germline): SNHLY, FYNNEI. This CDR3 reads CASGLEMNTEAFF. The CDR3 DNA reads TGTGCCAGCGGCCTGGAAATGAACACTGAAGCTTTCTTT. Combining the CDR3 with reference TRBV2 and TRBJ1-1 gives the whole variable domain EPEVTQTPSHQVTQMGQEVILRCVPISNHLYFYWYRQILGQKVEFLVSFYNNEISEKSEIFDDQFSVERPDGSNFTLKIRSTKLEDSAMYFCASGLEMNTEAFFGQGTRLTVV.

This clone has only a few counts. The V and J genes are TRBV7-2 and TRBJ2-2; 7 bases are a match to TRBD2. CDR1 and CDR2 (germline): SGHTA, FQGNSA. This CDR3 is built from 14 residues. The junction had 4 bases not matched to a gene; V was cut back by 3 bases and J by 6 bases. As DNA, the CDR3 is TGTGCCAGCAGCTTGACTAGCCCCCCCGGGGAGCTGTTTTTT. The encoded protein is CASSLTSPPGELFF.

The CDR3, as DNA: TGTGCCAGCTCACCGGTTAGCGGGGTTCAAGAGACCCAGTACTTC. This codes for CASSPVSGVQETQYF. V usage is TRBV18 and J usage is TRBJ2-5; 8 bases match TRBD2. CDR3 size: 15 residues. CDR1 KGHSH and CDR2 LQKENI come from the germline V gene. V lost 3 bases to trimming and J lost 2 bases; unmatched junction nucleotides: 5.

The chain combines TRBV10-3 with TRBJ2-2; D is possibly TRBD1 or TRBD2 (6 bases each). V was shortened by 2 bases and J by 0 bases, with 7 bases between the two germline ends. The germline V gene encodes CDR1 ENHRY and CDR2 SYGVKD. This CDR3 has 15 amino acids. CDR3 sequence (DNA): TGTGCCATCAGTGAGGGGGGGCCGAACACCGGGGAGCTGTTTTTT. Translation: CAISEGGPNTGELFF.

The chain joins TRBV30 to TRBJ1-1; 7 nucleotides match TRBD1. The CDR3 totals 13 residues. CDR1 and CDR2 from the germline V gene are GTSNPN and SVGIG (reference sequence). With V trimmed by 2 bases and J by 4 bases, 4 bases remained unmatched. CDR3 bases: TGTGCCTGGAGTCGAGGGGGCGGCACTGAAGCTTTCTTT. This gives the protein CAWSRGGGTEAFF.

The chain recombines TRBV27 with TRBJ1-1, with 8 bases identical to TRBD1. Germline lookup yields CDR1 MNHEY and CDR2 SMNVEV (reference sequence). This CDR3 spans 13 amino acids. With V trimmed by 3 bases and J by 7 bases, 4 bases remained unmatched. In DNA form, the CDR3 reads TGTGCCAGCAGTTTCCGCACAGGGGGTGAAGCTTTCTTT. Its translation: CASSFRTGGEAFF.

The chain is built from TRBV9 and TRBJ2-5, with 8 bases lining up with TRBD1. Trimming at V came to 4 bases and at J to 3 bases, leaving 8 bases not matched to a gene. CDR1 is SGDLS and CDR2 is YYNGEE in the germline V gene. CDR3 length equals 15 residues. Written as DNA, the CDR3 is TGTGCCAGCAGCACGCGACAGGGGTCGGAAGAGACCCAGTACTTC. Translated, it gives CASSTRQGSEETQYF.

CDR3 region: CASSPDIGGGGELFF. CDR3 nucleotides: TGTGCCAGCTCCCCAGACATTGGTGGGGGTGGGGAGCTGTTTTTT. The chain uses TRBV2 and TRBJ2-2; TRBD1 or TRBD2 may be the D gene (5 bases each). Germline CDR1 is SNHLY and CDR2 is FYNNEI. CDR3 size: 15 residues. V lost 8 bases and J lost 8, with 21 bases in between.

The chain combines TRBV7-6 with TRBJ2-7, with D maybe TRBD1 (5 bases). Germline assignment: CDR1 SGHVS and CDR2 FNYEAQ. The V end was cut by 5 bases, the J end by 2 bases, with 16 bases between. The CDR3 has 15 amino acids. The CDR3 loop is CASSQGPTTPYEQYF. In DNA, the CDR3 is TGTGCCAGCAGCCAGGGTCCCACGACGCCCTACGAGCAGTACTTC.

This chain joins TRBV11-2 and TRBJ2-7, with D possibly matching TRBD2 (5 bases). The CDR3 covers 14 residues. CDR1 and CDR2 from the germline V gene are SGHAT and FQNNGV. The V end was cut by 0 bases, the J end by 5 bases, with 11 bases between. CDR3 in amino acids: CASSLEVWGDEQYF. CDR3 DNA sequence: TGTGCCAGCAGCTTAGAAGTGTGGGGAGACGAGCAGTACTTC.

The J gene is TRBJ1-5, the V gene TRBV11-3; D perhaps matches TRBD1 (5 bases). Germline CDR1 SGHNT, CDR2 YENEEA. CDR3 length: 16 residues. V was cut by 3 bases and J by 2 bases, with 14 bases left in between. CDR3 sequence reads: CASSLPLAGGNQPQHF. Here the CDR3 DNA reads TGTGCCAGCAGCTTGCCACTCGCGGGGGGCAATCAGCCCCAGCATTTT.

V gene TRBV28 combines with J gene TRBJ2-6; D is ambiguous. The CDR3 is 17 residues long. With 6 bases removed from V and 0 bases from J, the gap between germline ends came to 15 bases. In germline, CDR1 is MDHEN, CDR2 SYDVKM. The CDR3 nucleotides read TGTGCCAGCAGCCCCGAAGGGCTACGCTCTGGGGCCAACGTCCTGACTTTC. It translates to CASSPEGLRSGANVLTF. Complete variable domain (other parts from reference TRBV28 and TRBJ2-6): DVKVTQSSRYLVKRTGEKVFLECVQDMDHENMFWYRQDPGLGLRLIYFSYDVKMKEKGDIPEGYSVSREKKERFSLILESASTNQTSMYLCASSPEGLRSGANVLTFGAGSRLTVL.

V gene TRBV7-2 combines with J gene TRBJ2-3, with 10 bases lining up with TRBD2. Germline values: CDR1 SGHTA, CDR2 FQGNSA. The CDR3 spans 14 residues. Trimming at V came to 5 bases and at J to 5 bases, leaving 4 bases not matched to a gene. In nucleotides, the CDR3 is TGTGCCAGCAGCCCTCGGACTAGCGGAGATACGCAGTATTTT. Amino acid sequence: CASSPRTSGDTQYF.

This CDR3 is CAGTPRDTYGYTF. The DNA of the CDR3 is TGTGCCGGCACCCCCCGGGACACCTATGGCTACACCTTC. The chain carries TRBV28 and TRBJ1-2, with a possible D match to TRBD1 (6 bases). Trimming shortened V by 11 bases and J by 4 bases, and 17 bases separated the two germline ends. Germline V CDR1 and CDR2: MDHEN, SYDVKM. This CDR3 comprises 13 residues.

This clone occurred once. The rearrangement joins TRBV12-5 to TRBJ2-6; a weak D match, TRBD1 (6 bases). Germline CDR1 reads LGHNT; CDR2 reads FRNRAP. Trimming took off 2 bases at V and 4 bases at J, with 15 bases between the two ends. There are 17 residues in the CDR3. The CDR3 loop is CASGLPSGQSGANVLTF. The CDR3 DNA reads TGTGCTAGTGGTTTGCCCTCAGGACAGTCGGGGGCCAACGTCCTGACTTTC.

The chain recombines TRBV6-5 with TRBJ1-6; a weak D match, TRBD1 (5 bases). CDR1 is MNHEY, CDR2 SVGAGI, per germline. The V end was cut by 0 bases, the J end by 6 bases, with 9 bases between. The CDR3 runs 15 residues. CDR3 loop: CASSYSGTGNSPLHF. The CDR3 bases are TGTGCCAGCAGTTACTCGGGGACGGGTAATTCACCCCTCCACTTT.

V usage is TRBV2 and J usage is TRBJ2-1; 11 nucleotides match TRBD2. Germline V gene data show CDR1 as SNHLY and CDR2 as FYNNEI. The V gene end was trimmed by 9 bases and the J gene end by 9 bases; junction bases not matched to a gene: 7. The CDR3 runs to 13 residues. DNA of the CDR3: TGTGCCAGGGGGGGACTAGCGGAGGGTGAGCAGTTCTTC. This translates into CARGGLAEGEQFF.

In its sample, this clone was seen once. The rearrangement links TRBV4-3 to TRBJ2-1; D unresolved. V lost 3 bases and J lost 7, with 4 bases in between. This CDR3 comprises 11 residues. The germline V gene encodes CDR1 LGHNA and CDR2 YSLEER. The CDR3 DNA follows: TGCGCCAGCAGCCAGGCAAATGAGCAGTTCTTC. Protein: CASSQANEQFF.

This sequence joins TRBV7-2 and TRBJ2-1, with TRBD1 identical over 11 bases. The CDR3 length is 15 residues. Germline loops: CDR1 SGHTA, CDR2 FQGNSA. V lost 5 bases and J lost 5; bases outside the gene matches: 5. The CDR3 DNA reads as TGTGCCAGCAGCCGAGGACAGGGGGCCCACAATGAGCAGTTCTTC. This codes for CASSRGQGAHNEQFF.

CDR3 nucleotide sequence: TGCGCCAGCAGCCAGGGGACTAGCGGGGCTAGGGAGCTGTTTTTT. Translating it yields CASSQGTSGARELFF. V and J are TRBV4-3 and TRBJ2-2; 13 bases line up with TRBD2. V shed 3 bases, J shed 9 bases, and the junction held 4 bases outside the gene matches. The CDR3 consists of 15 residues. The germline gives CDR1 LGHNA, CDR2 YSLEER.

The gene calls are TRBV28 and TRBJ2-7; D may be TRBD1 (6 bases). The CDR3 totals 14 residues. From germline, CDR1 is MDHEN and CDR2 SYDVKM. The ends were cut back, 6 bases at V and 1 base at J, with 13 bases in the middle. The CDR3 loop reads CASSPGQISYEQYF. The CDR3 DNA sequence: TGTGCCAGCAGCCCCGGACAGATTTCCTACGAGCAGTACTTC. The variable domain in full, completed from reference TRBV28 and TRBJ2-7, reads DVKVTQSSRYLVKRTGEKVFLECVQDMDHENMFWYRQDPGLGLRLIYFSYDVKMKEKGDIPEGYSVSREKKERFSLILESASTNQTSMYLCASSPGQISYEQYFGPGTRLTVT.